These T cell receptor beta chains were read from a single sample in a study of Ad26.COV2.S vaccination and SARS-CoV-2 variants. Only in-frame clones appear in the TCRdb table, and some are missing; sequencing was by immunoSEQ multiplex PCR. The repertoire holds about half a million clones, with about 89% as singletons. Here the sequenced sample was peripheral blood, taken in a trial of Ad26.COV2.S vaccine versus placebo. These receptors all come from a person aged 18 to 59 who received the Ad26.COV2.S COVID-19 vaccine or a placebo. CDR3s leave out the opening cysteine and the closing phenylalanine or tryptophan. A row's size may be missing; if present it is once, few, many or a size class.

TRBJ1-3 TRBV5-1 . ASRLDRAPGNTIY
TRBJ1-4 TRBV30 . AWSQGSFPGEKLF
TRBJ2-1 TRBV10-1 . ASSESRTGKGEQF
TRBJ1-1 TRBV7-2 . ASSLGLGGNTEAF
TRBJ1-2 TRBV7-9 . ASTSGEEGGYT
TRBJ1-2 TRBV24-1 . ATSDKVAPPGTGYQNGYT
TRBJ2-5 TRBV6-5 . ASSYSGGETQY
TRBJ1-3 TRBV11-2 . ASSPSGVPGNTIY
TRBJ1-4 TRBV4-2 . ASSRDPIGGLSATNEKLF
TRBJ2-4 TRBV3-1/TRBV3-2 . ASSQGCRRAKNIQY
TRBJ1-6 TRBV9 . ASSVGGQRYSPLH
TRBJ2-1 TRBV30 . AWSPAGVRYNEQF
TRBJ1-2 TRBV28 . ASSLTDRLNYGYT
TRBJ1-6 TRBV6-6 . ASSYQSSPLH
TRBJ2-7 TRBV7-3 . ASSSWTFNYEQY
TRBJ1-2 TRBV7-2 . ASSPSLVRAGYT
TRBJ2-6 TRBV14 . ASSQDGDRLVSGANVLT
TRBJ2-3 TRBV18 . ASSPSLADSTDTQY
TRBJ2-3 TRBV2 . ASSRRVSTDTQY
TRBJ2-5 TRBV10-1 . ASSRGGQETQY
TRBJ1-5 TRBV30 . AWSKDRFEQPQH
TRBJ2-5 TRBV19 . ASSIRTSGQETQY
TRBJ2-1 TRBV5-5 . ASSRGLGRDYNEQF
TRBJ2-2 TRBV7-8 once ASRGLAGAGELF
TRBJ1-2 TRBV29-1 . SVPGTGGYT
TRBJ1-3 TRBV6-6 . ASSYWRASAGNTIY
TRBJ1-4 TRBV30 . AWSDGTGNEKLF
TRBJ1-4 TRBV15 . ATSRGKGEGYLNEKLF
TRBJ1-3 TRBV4-3 . ASSQDARLTTGNTIY
TRBJ1-1 TRBV6-5 . ASSYSRGYEAF
TRBJ2-2 TRBV7-8 . ASSPLSGSVTGELF
TRBJ1-1 TRBV6-5 few ASSYKVNTEAF
TRBJ2-5 TRBV3-1/TRBV3-2 . ASSRFPSEETQY
TRBJ1-2 TRBV6-5 . ASSYSGTRPYGYT
TRBJ2-7 TRBV27 . ASSFSQAGGAAEQY
TRBJ1-1 TRBV18 . ASCRRNTEAF
TRBJ1-2 TRBV6-5 . ASSYGSRGQENGYT
TRBJ1-3 TRBV7-2 . ASTRQATDSGNTIY
TRBJ2-1 TRBV27 once ASSRDSPDEQF
TRBJ2-2 TRBV11-2 . ASSPTDGTVNTGELF
TRBJ2-6 TRBV2 . ASSHRGGVAGANVLT
TRBJ1-6 TRBV7-8 . ASSNKAAAVLNSPLH